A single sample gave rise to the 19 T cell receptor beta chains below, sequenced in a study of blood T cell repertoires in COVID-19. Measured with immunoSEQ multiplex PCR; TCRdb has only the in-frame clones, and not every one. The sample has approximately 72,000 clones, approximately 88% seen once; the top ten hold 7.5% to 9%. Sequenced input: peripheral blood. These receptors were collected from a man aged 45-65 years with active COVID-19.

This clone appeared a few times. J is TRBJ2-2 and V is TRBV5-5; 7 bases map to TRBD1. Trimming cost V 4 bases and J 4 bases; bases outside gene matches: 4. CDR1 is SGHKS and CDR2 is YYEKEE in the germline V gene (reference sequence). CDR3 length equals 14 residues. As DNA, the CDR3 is TGTGCCAGCAGCCAGGGACAGTCCACCGGGGAGCTGTTTTTT. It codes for CASSQGQSTGELFF.

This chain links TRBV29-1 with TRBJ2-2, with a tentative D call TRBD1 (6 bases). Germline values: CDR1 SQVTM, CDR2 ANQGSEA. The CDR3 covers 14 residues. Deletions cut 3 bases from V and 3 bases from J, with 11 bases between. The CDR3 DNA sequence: TGCAGCGTTGACGGGCAGGGGCACACCGGGGAGCTGTTTTTT. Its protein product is CSVDGQGHTGELFF.

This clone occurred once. Here the CDR3 DNA reads TGTGCCAGCAGTTCCCTCGGTGAGACCCAGTACTTC. The encoded protein is CASSSLGETQYF. V gene TRBV6-5 combines with J gene TRBJ2-5; the D is unclear. Trimming removed 4 bases from V and 5 bases from J, with 8 bases in between. Germline V gene lookup returns CDR1 MNHEY and CDR2 SVGAGI. CDR3 length: 12 residues.

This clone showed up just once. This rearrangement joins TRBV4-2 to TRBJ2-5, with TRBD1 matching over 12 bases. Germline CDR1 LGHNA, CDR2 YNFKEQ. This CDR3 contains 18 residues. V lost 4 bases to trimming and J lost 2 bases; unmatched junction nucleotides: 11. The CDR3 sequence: CASSPGTGGDAAQETQYF. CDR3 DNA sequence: TGTGCCAGCAGCCCGGGGACAGGGGGCGACGCGGCGCAAGAGACCCAGTACTTC.

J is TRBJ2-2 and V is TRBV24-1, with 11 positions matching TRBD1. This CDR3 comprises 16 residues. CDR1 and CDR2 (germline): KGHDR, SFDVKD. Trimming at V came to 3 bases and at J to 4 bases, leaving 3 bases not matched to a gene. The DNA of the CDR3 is TGTGCCACCAGTGATGCCGGGACAGGGGGCACCGGGGAGCTGTTTTTT. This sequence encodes CATSDAGTGGTGELFF.

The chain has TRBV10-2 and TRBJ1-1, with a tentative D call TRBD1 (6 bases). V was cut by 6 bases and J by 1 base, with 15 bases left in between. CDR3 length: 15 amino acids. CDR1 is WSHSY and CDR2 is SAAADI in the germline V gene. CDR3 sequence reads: CASRKDGQPNTEAFF. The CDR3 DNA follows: TGCGCCAGCAGAAAAGACGGACAGCCGAACACTGAAGCTTTCTTT.

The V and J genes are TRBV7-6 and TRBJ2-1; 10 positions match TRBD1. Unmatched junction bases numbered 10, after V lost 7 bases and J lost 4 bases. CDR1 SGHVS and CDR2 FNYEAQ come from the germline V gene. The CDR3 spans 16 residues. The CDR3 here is CASIPGTGDRYNEQFF. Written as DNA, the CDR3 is TGTGCCAGCATCCCCGGGACAGGGGACCGATACAATGAGCAGTTCTTC. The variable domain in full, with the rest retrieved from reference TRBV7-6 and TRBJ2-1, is GAGVSQSPRYKVTKRGQDVALRCDPISGHVSLYWYRQALGQGPEFLTYFNYEAQQDKSGLPNDRFSAERPEGSISTLTIQRTEQRDSAMYRCASIPGTGDRYNEQFFGPGTRLTVL.

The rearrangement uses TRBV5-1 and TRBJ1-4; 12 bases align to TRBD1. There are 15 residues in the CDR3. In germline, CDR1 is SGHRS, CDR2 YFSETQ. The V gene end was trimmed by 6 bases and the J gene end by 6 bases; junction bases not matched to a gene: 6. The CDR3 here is CASTPGQGAYEKLFF. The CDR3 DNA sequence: TGCGCCAGCACCCCGGGACAGGGGGCTTATGAAAAACTGTTTTTT.

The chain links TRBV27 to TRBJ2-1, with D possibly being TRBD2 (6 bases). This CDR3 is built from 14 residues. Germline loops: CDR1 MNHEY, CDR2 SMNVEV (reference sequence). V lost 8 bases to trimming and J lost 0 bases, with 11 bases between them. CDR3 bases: TGTGCCAGCGCGGGGCACACCTCCTACAATGAGCAGTTCTTC. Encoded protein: CASAGHTSYNEQFF.

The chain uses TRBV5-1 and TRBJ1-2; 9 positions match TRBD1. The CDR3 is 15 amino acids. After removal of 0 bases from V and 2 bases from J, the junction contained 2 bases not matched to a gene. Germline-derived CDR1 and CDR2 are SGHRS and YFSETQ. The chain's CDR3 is CASSLVTGGNYGYTF. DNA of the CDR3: TGCGCCAGCAGCTTGGTAACAGGGGGCAACTATGGCTACACCTTC.

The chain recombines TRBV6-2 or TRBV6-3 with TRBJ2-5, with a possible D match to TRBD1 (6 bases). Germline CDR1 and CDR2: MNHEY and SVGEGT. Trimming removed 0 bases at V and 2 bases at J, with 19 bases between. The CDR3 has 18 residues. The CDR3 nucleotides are TGTGCCAGCAGTTACTCGATCCGGCACAGGGTGATGCAAGAGACCCAGTACTTC. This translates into CASSYSIRHRVMQETQYF.

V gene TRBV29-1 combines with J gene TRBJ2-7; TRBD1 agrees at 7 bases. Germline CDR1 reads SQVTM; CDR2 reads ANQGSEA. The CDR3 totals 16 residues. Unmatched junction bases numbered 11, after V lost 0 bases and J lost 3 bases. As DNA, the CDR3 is TGCAGCGTTGAAGATCTCACAGGGGTAGCAGGCTACGAGCAGTACTTC. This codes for CSVEDLTGVAGYEQYF.

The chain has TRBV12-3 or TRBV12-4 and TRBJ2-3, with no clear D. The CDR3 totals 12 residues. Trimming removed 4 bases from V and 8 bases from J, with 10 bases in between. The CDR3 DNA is TGTGCCAGCAGTTCCAGACACGCTACGCAGTATTTT. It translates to CASSSRHATQYF.

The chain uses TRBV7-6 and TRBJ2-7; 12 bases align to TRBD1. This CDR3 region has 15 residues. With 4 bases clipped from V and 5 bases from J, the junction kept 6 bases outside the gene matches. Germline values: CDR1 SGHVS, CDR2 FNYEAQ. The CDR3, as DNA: TGTGCCAGCAGCTCGGGACAGGGGGCTTTGAACGAGCAGTACTTC. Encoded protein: CASSSGQGALNEQYF. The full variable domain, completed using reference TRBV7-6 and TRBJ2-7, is GAGVSQSPRYKVTKRGQDVALRCDPISGHVSLYWYRQALGQGPEFLTYFNYEAQQDKSGLPNDRFSAERPEGSISTLTIQRTEQRDSAMYRCASSSGQGALNEQYFGPGTRLTVT.

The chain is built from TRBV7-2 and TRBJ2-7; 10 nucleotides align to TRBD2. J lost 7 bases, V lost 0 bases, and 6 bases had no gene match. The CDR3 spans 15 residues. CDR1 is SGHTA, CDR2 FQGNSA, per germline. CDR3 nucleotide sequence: TGTGCCAGCAGCTTAGCTAGCGGGAGGCGGGGTGAGCAGTACTTC. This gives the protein CASSLASGRRGEQYF.

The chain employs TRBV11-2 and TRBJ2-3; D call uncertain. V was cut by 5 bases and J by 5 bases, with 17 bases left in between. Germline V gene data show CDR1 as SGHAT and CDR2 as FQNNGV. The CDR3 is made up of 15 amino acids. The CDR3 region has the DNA TGTGCCAGCAGCCCACGGCCCCGCGGAGAAGATACGCAGTATTTT. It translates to CASSPRPRGEDTQYF.

The CDR3 coding sequence is TGTGCCAGCATTCAGCAGGGAACGGGTAATTCACCCCTCCACTTT. It encodes CASIQQGTGNSPLHF. The chain combines TRBV6-6 with TRBJ1-6, with a tentative D call TRBD1 (5 bases). The V gene's germline CDR1 is MNHNY and CDR2 SVGAGI (reference sequence). Trimming left V 7 bases short and J 6 bases short, with 16 bases between. This CDR3 spans 15 amino acids.

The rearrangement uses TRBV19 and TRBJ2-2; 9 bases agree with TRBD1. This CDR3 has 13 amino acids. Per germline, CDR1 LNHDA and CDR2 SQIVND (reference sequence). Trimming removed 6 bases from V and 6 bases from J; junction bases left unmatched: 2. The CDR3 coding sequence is TGTGCCAGTAGACGACAGGGGGCCGGGGAGCTGTTTTTT. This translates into CASRRQGAGELFF. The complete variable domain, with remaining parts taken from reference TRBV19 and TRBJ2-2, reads DGGITQSPKYLFRKEGQNVTLSCEQNLNHDAMYWYRQDPGQGLRLIYYSQIVNDFQKGDIAEGYSVSREKKESFPLTVTSAQKNPTAFYLCASRRQGAGELFFGEGSRLTVL.

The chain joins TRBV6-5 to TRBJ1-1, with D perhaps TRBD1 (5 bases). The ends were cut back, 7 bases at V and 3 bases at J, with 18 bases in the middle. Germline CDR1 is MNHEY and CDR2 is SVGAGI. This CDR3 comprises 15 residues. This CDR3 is CASTLTQEGHTEAFF. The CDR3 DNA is TGTGCCAGCACCTTGACCCAGGAGGGGCACACTGAAGCTTTCTTT.